This entry is about one T cell receptor (beta chain). Antigen unknown. CDR3 size: 15 residues. After removal of 7 bases from V and 2 bases from J, the junction contained 7 bases not matched to a gene. Germline CDR1 SGHDT, CDR2 YYEEEE. The sample originates from a study of T cells in Graves' hyperthyroidism and ophthalmopathy. The study's findings and limits: Most thyroid clonotypes with frequency above 0.001 were detected in blood. Ophthalmopathy cases were set apart from stable hyperthyroidism by a 13 V-J model.

RNA transcripts yielded amplified TCR beta CDR3 regions. In the first-round RT-PCR of the TCR CDR3, the HTBI primer set was used. TCRdb passed the multiplex PCR reads through MiXCR, listing each CDR3 protein once. The profile shows hundreds of thousands of distinct CDR3 sequences, around 20% of them singletons. The receptor was derived from a man aged 40-49 years with Graves' ophthalmopathy. Material for sequencing was blood. This rearrangement joins TRBV5-6 to TRBJ2-3; TRBD1 agrees at 10 bases. The DNA of the CDR3 is TGTGCCAGCGACGGGACAGGGGCTCCCACAGATACGCAGTATTTT. Its translation: CASDGTGAPTDTQYF.